This T cell receptor (beta chain) was captured in a study of blood T cell repertoires in COVID-19. Assay used: immunoSEQ multiplex PCR; TCRdb lists only in-frame clones, some missing. The sample lists roughly 290,000 clones, more than 70% occurring once. CDR1 and CDR2 from the germline V gene are SGHDT and YYEEEE. The CDR3 totals 15 residues. Trimming shortened V by 0 bases and J by 11 bases, and 18 bases separated the two germline ends. The specimen was peripheral blood. The chain links TRBV5-6 to TRBJ1-5; a weak D match, TRBD1 (6 bases). This receptor was taken from a woman in her fifties or sixties who had recovered from COVID-19. For the CDR3, the DNA is TGTGCCAGCAGCTTGGAAGGCCGGGGAGGGGGGACCCAGCATTTT. The encoded protein is CASSLEGRGGGTQHF.